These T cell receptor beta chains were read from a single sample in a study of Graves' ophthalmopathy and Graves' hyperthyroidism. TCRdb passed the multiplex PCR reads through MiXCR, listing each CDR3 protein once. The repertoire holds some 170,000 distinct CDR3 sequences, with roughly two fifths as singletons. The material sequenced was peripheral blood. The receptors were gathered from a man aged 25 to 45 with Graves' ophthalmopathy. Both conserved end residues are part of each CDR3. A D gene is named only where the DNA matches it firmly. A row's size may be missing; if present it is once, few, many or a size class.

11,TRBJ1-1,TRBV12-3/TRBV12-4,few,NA,TGTGCCAGCAGTTTTTGGGCTGAAGCTTTCTTT,CASSFWAEAFF
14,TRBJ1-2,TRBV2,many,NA,TGTGCCAGCAGTGTCCAGGCAGGCAACTATGGCTACACCTTC,CASSVQAGNYGYTF
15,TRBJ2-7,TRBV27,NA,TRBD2,TGTGCCAGCAGCCCATCAGCGGGAGGGCCGGTCGAGCAGTACTTC,CASSPSAGGPVEQYF
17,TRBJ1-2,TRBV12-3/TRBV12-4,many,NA,TGTGCCAGCAGAATGACCGGGAAACTGTGGACCCACTATGGCTACACCTTC,CASRMTGKLWTHYGYTF
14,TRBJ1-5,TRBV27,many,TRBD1,TGTGCCAGCAGTTTATCCGTTCGGGCAGGACAGGTCCATTTT,CASSLSVRAGQVHF
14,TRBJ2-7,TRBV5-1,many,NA,TGCGCCAGCAGCTCAAAATACGACAGCCACGAGCAGTACTTC,CASSSKYDSHEQYF
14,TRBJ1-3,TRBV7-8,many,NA,TGTGCCAGCAGCTTAGTGCGCTCTGGAAACACCATATATTTT,CASSLVRSGNTIYF
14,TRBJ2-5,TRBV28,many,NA,TGTGCCAGCAGTTTAAGCAGGGGTGAAGAGACCCAGTACTTC,CASSLSRGEETQYF
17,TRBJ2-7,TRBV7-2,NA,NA,TGTGCCAGCAGCTTACCGTCGAGTGGCGGCGTAGGATACGAGCAGTACTTC,CASSLPSSGGVGYEQYF
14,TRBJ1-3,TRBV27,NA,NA,TGTGCCAGCATCGACACCCACTCTGGAAACACCATATATTTT,CASIDTHSGNTIYF
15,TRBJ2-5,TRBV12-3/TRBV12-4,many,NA,TGTGCCAGCAGTCGTCAAACAGGTCAACAAGAGACCCAGTACTTC,CASSRQTGQQETQYF
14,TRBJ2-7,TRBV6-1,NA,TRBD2,TGTGCCAGCAGTGAAAGGGGACTAGCCTACGAGCAGTACTTC,CASSERGLAYEQYF
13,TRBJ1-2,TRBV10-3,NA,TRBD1,TGTGCCATCAAGGACAGGGGGGCCTATGGCTACACCTTC,CAIKDRGAYGYTF
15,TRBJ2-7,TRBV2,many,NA,TGTGCCAGCAGTGAACTAGGAGTGTGGGGGGTCGAGCAGTACTTC,CASSELGVWGVEQYF
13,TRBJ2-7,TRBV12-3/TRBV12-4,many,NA,TGTGCCAGCAGGGAGGGGGGGGCCCTCGAGCAGTACTTC,CASREGGALEQYF
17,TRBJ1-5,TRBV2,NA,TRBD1,TGTGCCAGCAGTGACGACAGGGCCCCTCGATTAAATCAGCCCCAGCATTTT,CASSDDRAPRLNQPQHF
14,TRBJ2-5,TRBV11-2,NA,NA,TGTGCCAGCAGGCCACGGGTGGGGCAAGAGACCCAGTACTTC,CASRPRVGQETQYF
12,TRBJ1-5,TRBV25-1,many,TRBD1,TGTACCTGGAGGGGGCCCGATCAGCCCCAGCATTTT,CTWRGPDQPQHF
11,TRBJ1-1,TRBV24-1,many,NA,TGTGCCACCAGTTTCGGACTTGAAGCTTTCTTT,CATSFGLEAFF
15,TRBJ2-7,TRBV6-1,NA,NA,TGTGCCAGCAGAGAAGGGCTTTCCCGAATCTACGAGCAGTACTTC,CASREGLSRIYEQYF
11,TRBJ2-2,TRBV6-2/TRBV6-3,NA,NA,TGTGCCAGCAGTTCCCTGGGGGAGCTGTTTTTT,CASSSLGELFF
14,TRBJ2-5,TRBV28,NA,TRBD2,TGTGCCAGCAGTTTAACCGGACTAGCTCTGACCCAGTACTTC,CASSLTGLALTQYF
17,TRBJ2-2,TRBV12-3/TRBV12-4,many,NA,TGTGCCAGCAGTTTAGGGCGGGACAGCACGAACACCGGGGAGCTGTTTTTT,CASSLGRDSTNTGELFF
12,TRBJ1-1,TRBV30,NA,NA,TGTGCCTGGAGGAGTGGGCCCCCTGAAGCTTTCTTT,CAWRSGPPEAFF
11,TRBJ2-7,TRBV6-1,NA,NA,TGTGCCAGTAGTCAGGGCCACGAGCAGTACTTC,CASSQGHEQYF
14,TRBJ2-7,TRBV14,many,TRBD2,TGTGCCAGCAGCCGGGAGGGGTCATGGTACGAGCAGTACTTC,CASSREGSWYEQYF
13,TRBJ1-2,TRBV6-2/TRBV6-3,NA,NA,TGTGCCAGCAGTTACGGGCCCGGCTATGGCTACACCTTC,CASSYGPGYGYTF
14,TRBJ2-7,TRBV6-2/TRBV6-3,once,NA,TGTGCCAGCAGTTACTCGAAGGGTCGCCACGAGCAGTACTTC,CASSYSKGRHEQYF
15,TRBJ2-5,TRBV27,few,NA,TGTGCCAGCAGTTTCGTCAGGGCGTCGGAAGAGACCCAGTACTTC,CASSFVRASEETQYF
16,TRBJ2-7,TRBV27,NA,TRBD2,TGTGCCAGCAGTCCCCGTTTGAGCGGGAGATATGGCGAGCAGTACTTC,CASSPRLSGRYGEQYF
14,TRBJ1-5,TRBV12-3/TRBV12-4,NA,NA,TGTGCCAGCAGTTCGACAGGACGCAATCAGCCCCAGCATTTT,CASSSTGRNQPQHF
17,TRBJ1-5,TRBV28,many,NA,TGTGCCAGCAGTTTAAGACTCCGCATGCTGGGCAATCAGCCCCAGCATTTT,CASSLRLRMLGNQPQHF
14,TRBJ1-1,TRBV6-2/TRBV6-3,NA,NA,TGTGCCAGCAGCCCGGCCCGGTTGAACACTGAAGCTTTCTTT,CASSPARLNTEAFF
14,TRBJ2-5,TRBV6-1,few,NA,TGTGCCAGCAGCCGCGGGACAGAAACAGAGACCCAGTACTTC,CASSRGTETETQYF
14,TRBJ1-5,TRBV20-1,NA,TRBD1,TGCAGTGCTTGGGACAGGAATAGCAATCAGCCCCAGCATTTT,CSAWDRNSNQPQHF
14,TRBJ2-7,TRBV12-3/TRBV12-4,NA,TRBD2,TGTGCCAGCAGTTTTGGGGGAGGGATCTACGAGCAGTACTTC,CASSFGGGIYEQYF
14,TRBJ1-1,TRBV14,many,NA,TGTGCCAGCAGCCAAGGAGTTTCTACCGGTGGGGCTTTCTTT,CASSQGVSTGGAFF
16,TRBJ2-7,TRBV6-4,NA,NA,TGTGCCAGCAGTGACCGGGAGCGCGGAGGGGGCTACGAGCAGTACTTC,CASSDRERGGGYEQYF
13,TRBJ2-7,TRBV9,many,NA,TGTGCCAGCAGCGCCAGTTTGGGCTACGAGCAGTACTTC,CASSASLGYEQYF
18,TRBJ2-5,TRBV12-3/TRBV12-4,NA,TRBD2,TGTGCCAGCAGTTTAGAGGACAAAGGACTAGCGGGCCTAGAGACCCAGTACTTC,CASSLEDKGLAGLETQYF
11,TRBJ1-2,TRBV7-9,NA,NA,TGTGCCAGCAGCGGCAGGGTTGGCTACACCTTC,CASSGRVGYTF
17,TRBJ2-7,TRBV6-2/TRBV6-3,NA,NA,TGTGCCAGCAGTTACTCGACATCTAGAACTGGATCTTACGAGCAGTACTTC,CASSYSTSRTGSYEQYF
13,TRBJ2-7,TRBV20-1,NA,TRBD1,TGCAGCTTTTCACCGGGACAGGACTACGAGCAGTACTTC,CSFSPGQDYEQYF
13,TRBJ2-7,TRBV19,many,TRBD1,TGTGCCAGTACCGGACAGGGGGCGCGGGAGCAGTACTTC,CASTGQGAREQYF
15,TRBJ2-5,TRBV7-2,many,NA,TGTGCCAGCAGCTTAGTTCGGGACCCCCTGGACACCCAGTACTTC,CASSLVRDPLDTQYF
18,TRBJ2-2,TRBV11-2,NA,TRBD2,TGTGCCAGCAGCTTGAGGGGGACTAGCGGGAGTGGCACCGGGGAGCTGTTTTTT,CASSLRGTSGSGTGELFF
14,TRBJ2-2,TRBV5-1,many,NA,TGCGCCAGCAGCTTGGTTCAGACCACCGGGGAGCTGTTTTTT,CASSLVQTTGELFF
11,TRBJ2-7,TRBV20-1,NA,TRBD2,TGCAGTGCGAGGACTAGTATCGAGCAGTACTTC,CSARTSIEQYF
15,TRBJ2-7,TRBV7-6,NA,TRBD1,TGTGCCAGCAGCTCTGCCGGGACAGGAGTCTACGAGCAGTACTTC,CASSSAGTGVYEQYF
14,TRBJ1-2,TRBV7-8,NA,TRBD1,TGTGCCAGCAGCTTAGCGGGGACAGACGTTGGCTACACCTTC,CASSLAGTDVGYTF
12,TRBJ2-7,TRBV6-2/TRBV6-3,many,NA,TGTGCCAGCAGTTCGCCAGCAGACGAGCAGTACTTC,CASSSPADEQYF
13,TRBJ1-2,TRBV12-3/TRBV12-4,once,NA,TGTGCCAGCACCCTATATGTCGCCTATGGCTACACCTTC,CASTLYVAYGYTF
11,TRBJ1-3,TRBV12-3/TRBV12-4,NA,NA,TGTGCCAGCTCATACCGAAACACCATATATTTT,CASSYRNTIYF
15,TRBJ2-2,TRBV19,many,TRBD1,TGTGCCAGTAGTGATTTGACGAGGGGGCCCGGGGAGCTGTTTTTT,CASSDLTRGPGELFF
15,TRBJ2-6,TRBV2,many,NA,TGTGCCAGCAGTGAGGGGCAGTATGGGGCCAACGTCCTGACTTTC,CASSEGQYGANVLTF
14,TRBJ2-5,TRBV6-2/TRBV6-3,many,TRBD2,TGTGCCAGCAGCCCCGGGACTACCCAAGAGACCCAGTACTTC,CASSPGTTQETQYF
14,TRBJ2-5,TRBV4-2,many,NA,TGTGCCAGCAGCCAAGACCGGTTAGGGGAGACCCAGTACTTC,CASSQDRLGETQYF
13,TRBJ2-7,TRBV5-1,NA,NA,TGCGCCAGCAGCTTAGACAGGTCAAACGAGCAGTACTTC,CASSLDRSNEQYF
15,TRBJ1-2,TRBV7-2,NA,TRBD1,TGTGCCAGCAGCGACCACCCCGGGACAGGAGGAGGCTACACCTTC,CASSDHPGTGGGYTF